This record concerns one T cell receptor (beta chain) sequence. Its antigen is not identified. Trimming removed 0 bases from V and 0 bases from J, with 9 bases in between. The CDR3 runs to 15 residues. Germline values: CDR1 SGHDT, CDR2 YYEEEE. This specimen belongs to a study of T cell clones after liver transplantation. Study information: Three of the eight recipients were HCV-positive; the rest had non-autoimmune, non-viral transplant indications. Study-wide findings and caveats: Post-transplant, graft-donor-reactive CD4 TCRbeta sequences in blood dropped significantly in most of the 8 subjects. Low donor cell numbers restricted donor-reactive repertoire measurement in a couple of subjects.

Sorting of unstimulated PBMCs yielded separate CD3+CD4+ and CD3+CD8+ fractions. Clones were read by immunoSEQ multiplex PCR, and TCRdb kept only the in-frame ones, dropping some. The sample holds about 120,000 clones, about nine tenths seen once. The TCR originated in a human patient who received a liver transplant. The graft donor may have given rise to some T cells. This specimen was CD4+ T cells from blood, taken 12 months after liver transplant. J is TRBJ2-5 and V is TRBV5-6; the D is unclear. The chain's CDR3 is CASSLVQPYQETQYF. CDR3 DNA sequence: TGTGCCAGCAGCTTGGTGCAGCCTTACCAAGAGACCCAGTACTTC.